This entry lists 18 T cell receptor beta chains sequenced from one sample in a study of tumor and adjacent non-tumor tissue in lung cancer. A modified ARM-PCR protocol with three rounds of nested PCR amplified TCRbeta. TCRdb used MiXCR to reprocess the multiplex PCR reads, holding one entry per CDR3 protein. The sample yields tens of thousands of distinct CDR3 sequences, 61% seen once. This sample's RNA came from whole unsorted tissue. More than 3 cm separated this lung sample from the edge of the tumor. Sequencing used distant non-tumor lung tissue. These receptors came from a man aged 70 or older with non-small cell lung cancer.

A remark on this clonotype: A much larger clone differs by one base, so this may be a read error. The chain carries TRBV5-5 and TRBJ1-1; the D gene is possibly TRBD1 (5 bases). The CDR3 runs 15 residues. CDR1 and CDR2 from the germline V gene are SGHKS and YYEKEE (reference sequence). Trimming pared 2 bases from V and 4 bases from J, leaving 15 bases between. The CDR3 region has the DNA TGTGCCAGCAGCTTAAACGGGGGTTTGATCACTGAAGCTTTCTTT. This translates into CASSLNGGLITEAFF. The variable domain in full, with the rest retrieved from reference TRBV5-5 and TRBJ1-1, is DAGVTQSPTHLIKTRGQQVTLRCSPISGHKSVSWYQQVLGQGPQFIFQYYEKEERGRGNFPDRFSARQFPNYSSELNVNALLLGDSALYLCASSLNGGLITEAFFGQGTRLTVV.

This clonotype was seen a handful of times. A read error may account for a junction end that differs from germline. The chain couples TRBV6-2 or TRBV6-3 to TRBJ2-2, with 10 bases identical to TRBD1. CDR1 is MNHEY, CDR2 SVGEGT, per germline. The CDR3 extends over 15 amino acids. CDR3 sequence: CASRPTGGAGGELFF. The CDR3 coding sequence is TGTGCCAGCAGGCCGACAGGGGGCGCCGGCGGGGAGCTATTTTTT.

A note on this clonotype: One base away lies a much larger clone, so this may be a sequencing read error. The V call is TRBV5-5, the J call TRBJ2-7; possible D gene TRBD1, 5 bases. The CDR3 runs to 16 residues. Per the germline V gene, CDR1 is SGHKS and CDR2 is YYEKEE (reference sequence). The DNA for the CDR3 is TGTGCCAGCAGCTTCAAGAGACAGACAAGCTCCTACGTGCAGTACTTC. It codes for CASSFKRQTSSYVQYF.

The chain combines TRBV11-2 with TRBJ2-1; tentatively, D is TRBD1 or TRBD2 (6 bases each). V was shortened by 5 bases and J by 6 bases, with 17 bases between the two germline ends. Germline V gene lookup returns CDR1 SGHAT and CDR2 FQNNGV. The CDR3 extends over 15 amino acids. For the CDR3, the DNA is TGTGCCAGCAGCATTATTAGGGGGGACTCCAATGAGCAGTTCTTC. Translation: CASSIIRGDSNEQFF.

Notes on this clonotype: The CDR3 does not end in the conserved phenylalanine or tryptophan, so this is likely a read error. The V gene is TRBV11-3, the J gene TRBJ2-4; D might be TRBD1 (5 bases). The CDR3 has 16 residues. CDR1 and CDR2 (germline): SGHNT, YENEEA. The CDR3 loop reads CASSLNRSNSKNIQYL. DNA for the CDR3: TGTGCCAGTAGCTTGAACAGGAGTAATTCCAAAAACATTCAGTACCTC.

Regarding this clonotype: An end of the junction does not agree with germline; a read error may underlie this. This sequence joins TRBV5-1 and TRBJ2-3; TRBD1 matches 7 bases. This CDR3 has 14 amino acids. CDR1 and CDR2 from the germline V gene are SGHRS and YFSETQ. As DNA, the CDR3 is TGCGCCAGCAGCTTATGGACAGGCACAAATACGCATTATTTT. This gives the protein CASSLWTGTNTHYF.

This clonotype has only one observation. Since the CDR3 does not end with the conserved phenylalanine or tryptophan, this likely comes from a read error. The chain combines TRBV11-2 with TRBJ2-3, with D tentatively TRBD1 (6 bases). The length of the CDR3 is 17 residues. CDR1 and CDR2 (germline): SGHAT, FQNNGV. CDR3 protein: CASGLHPGQRRTDTQYL. CDR3 sequence (DNA): TGTGCCAGCGGCTTGCACCCGGGACAACGCCGCACAGATACGCAGTATTTG.

This chain links TRBV29-1 with TRBJ2-2; weak D call: TRBD2 (5 bases). Germline-derived CDR1 and CDR2 are SQVTM and ANQGSEA. The ends were cut back, 3 bases at V and 7 bases at J, with 12 bases in the middle. CDR3 length equals 13 residues. CDR3 bases: TGCAGCGTTGACTCAAGCGGACTCGGGGAGCTGTTTTTT. It is translated as CSVDSSGLGELFF.

The gene calls are TRBV4-2 and TRBJ2-4, with 13 bases that match TRBD2. Germline V gene sequence: CDR1 LGHNA, CDR2 YNFKEQ. J was trimmed by 6 bases and V by 3 bases; bases with no gene match: 14. The CDR3 sequence is 19 residues long. This CDR3 reads CASSHEGSLGLAGSNIQYF. The CDR3 bases are TGTGCCAGCAGCCATGAGGGGAGTCTGGGACTAGCGGGATCAAACATTCAGTACTTC.

The gene calls are TRBV11-1 and TRBJ2-4, with unresolved D. Germline CDR1 is SGHAT and CDR2 is FQDESV (reference sequence). The CDR3 totals 14 residues. The ends were cut back, 4 bases at V and 2 bases at J, with 9 bases in the middle. The CDR3, as DNA: TGTGCCAGCAGCTCTGGTGGAACCAAAAACATTCAGTACTTC. Its protein product is CASSSGGTKNIQYF.

Details on this clonotype: The germline gene is not matched at one end of the junction; a read error may be the cause. The chain joins TRBV11-2 to TRBJ2-1; weak D call: TRBD2 (6 bases). This CDR3 has 18 amino acids. The germline V gene has CDR1 SGHAT and CDR2 FQNNGV. The CDR3 region is CASSLARRVGGQDNVQFF. The CDR3, as DNA: TGTGCCAGTAGCTTAGCCAGACGGGTTGGAGGGCAGGACAATGTGCAGTTCTTC.

In regard to this clonotype: A single base separates this from a much larger clone, so it may be a read error. The gene calls are TRBV12-3 or TRBV12-4 and TRBJ1-3; TRBD1 matches 9 bases. CDR3 length: 17 residues. This CDR3 reads CASSLRSGTGYGSTIYF. The CDR3 nucleotides are TGTGCCAGCAGTTTAAGGTCCGGGACAGGGTACGGAAGCACCATATATTTT.

This clonotype showed up many times. A much larger clone is a single base away; this may be a read error. This chain links TRBV11-3 with TRBJ2-7; no firm D call. The germline CDR1 and CDR2 sequences are SGHNT and YENEEA. This CDR3 is built from 14 residues. CDR3 region: CASSPRQGRYGQYF. For the CDR3, the DNA is TGTGCCAGCAGCCCCCGACAAGGCCGCTACGGGCAGTACTTC.

As for this clonotype: Its ends do not fully match the called genes, so a read error is possible. The chain has TRBV4-1 and TRBJ2-3, with 11 bases aligning to TRBD2. The CDR3 is 14 residues long. Germline assignment: CDR1 MGHRA and CDR2 YSYEKL. The CDR3 DNA is TGCGTCAGCAGCCAAGGCCTAGCGGGAGGTATGCAGTATTTT. Translated, it gives CVSSQGLAGGMQYF.

V is TRBV29-1 and J is TRBJ2-1; D might be TRBD2 (6 bases). Germline V gene data show CDR1 as SQVTM and CDR2 as ANQGSEA. The V and J ends lost 1 base and 13 bases respectively, with 17 bases between them. The CDR3 has 13 residues. The CDR3 DNA sequence: TGCAGCGTTGAAGCCGGGGGATTTCCCGAACAGTTCTTC. Protein product: CSVEAGGFPEQFF.

Here the CDR3 DNA reads TGTGCCAGCAGTTCGAGGGGCACTGAAGCTTTCTTT. Amino acids: CASSSRGTEAFF. The rearrangement uses TRBV28 and TRBJ1-1; a weak D match, TRBD1 (5 bases). The germline CDR1 and CDR2 sequences are MDHEN and SYDVKM. V was pared by 4 bases and J by 4 bases, with 7 bases between. The CDR3 extends over 12 amino acids.

The chain combines TRBV6-5 with TRBJ2-7; 9 bases align to TRBD1. The V segment lost 7 bases and the J segment 2 bases; nucleotides outside the gene matches: 9. Germline lookup yields CDR1 MNHEY and CDR2 SVGAGI. The CDR3 totals 15 residues. The CDR3 loop reads CASIHRDRVAYEQYF. The CDR3 coding sequence is TGTGCCAGCATCCACCGGGACAGGGTGGCCTACGAGCAGTACTTC.

This clonotype was recorded once. A much bigger clone sits one base away, suggesting this may be a read error. The chain has TRBV15 and TRBJ1-2; TRBD1 aligns across 7 bases. This CDR3 spans 14 amino acids. The germline CDR1 and CDR2 sequences are LNHNV and YYDKDF (reference sequence). The CDR3 loop is CATSRGRDSSGHTF. CDR3 nucleotides: TGTGCCACCAGCAGAGGACGGGACAGCAGTGGCCACACCTTC.